Shown below are 26 T cell receptor beta chains from a single sample sequenced in a study of cytomegalovirus exposure and HLA in healthy donors. PCR was performed using 60 Vbeta and 13 Jbeta primers. Generated by immunoSEQ multiplex PCR, the TCRdb table keeps only in-frame clones and is missing some. The repertoire holds around 130,000 clones, with 70% to 75% as singletons. Source material: PBMCs. These receptors were obtained from a man aged 25-40 years in good health and CMV-seronegative.

The table lists this clone with a count of one. The rearrangement joins TRBV25-1 to TRBJ2-1; TRBD2 agrees at 7 bases. The germline V gene has CDR1 MGHDK and CDR2 SYGVNS. CDR3 length: 15 residues. Trimming cost V 1 base and J 4 bases; bases outside gene matches: 4. The CDR3 DNA is TGTGCCAGCAGTGAATCCATGGGAGGGTACAATGAGCAGTTCTTC. Translation gives CASSESMGGYNEQFF.

The CDR3 DNA follows: TGCGCCAGCAGCCAAGTGGGACAGTACGAGCAGTACTTC. Encoded protein: CASSQVGQYEQYF. V is TRBV4-1 and J is TRBJ2-7, with 7 bases aligning to TRBD1. This CDR3 comprises 13 residues. CDR1 and CDR2 (germline): MGHRA, YSYEKL. V trimming: 1 base; J trimming: 4 bases; junction bases outside the gene matches: 1.

The V gene is TRBV28, the J gene TRBJ1-5, with D maybe TRBD1 (6 bases). The CDR3 runs 17 residues. The V end lost 7 bases, the J end lost 0 bases, and 19 bases lay between the germline ends. Germline V gene lookup returns CDR1 MDHEN and CDR2 SYDVKM. The CDR3 DNA sequence: TGTGCCAGCACCGAGATCCGGACAGCTAATAGCAATCAGCCCCAGCATTTT. It is translated as CASTEIRTANSNQPQHF. The full variable domain, with the rest looked up from reference TRBV28 and TRBJ1-5, is DVKVTQSSRYLVKRTGEKVFLECVQDMDHENMFWYRQDPGLGLRLIYFSYDVKMKEKGDIPEGYSVSREKKERFSLILESASTNQTSMYLCASTEIRTANSNQPQHFGDGTRLSIL.

This clone has a handful of counts. The V call is TRBV30, the J call TRBJ2-3; D perhaps matches TRBD2 (6 bases). V lost 0 bases and J lost 2, with 9 bases in between. The CDR3 length is 14 residues. Germline CDR1 is GTSNPN and CDR2 is SVGIG (reference sequence). The CDR3 sequence: CAWSVGGFTDTQYF. CDR3 nucleotide sequence: TGTGCCTGGAGTGTAGGAGGGTTCACAGATACGCAGTATTTT.

This clone has just a few counts. DNA of the CDR3: TGTGCCAGCATAGGGGTGAATGAAAAACTGTTTTTT. Protein product: CASIGVNEKLFF. The J gene is TRBJ1-4, the V gene TRBV2, with D tentatively TRBD1 (5 bases). The germline V gene has CDR1 SNHLY and CDR2 FYNNEI. The V end lost 7 bases, the J end lost 5 bases, and 8 bases lay between the germline ends. This CDR3 has 12 residues.

This chain connects TRBV10-1 to TRBJ2-5; 7 bases align to TRBD1. V shed 8 bases and J 1 base; nucleotides not matched to a gene: 10. The CDR3 length is 15 residues. CDR1 WNHNN and CDR2 SYGVQD come from the germline V gene (reference sequence). CDR3 nucleotide sequence: TGCGCCAGCCATCTCTTGGGACAGCTCCAAGAGACCCAGTACTTC. It translates to CASHLLGQLQETQYF.

This chain links TRBV7-2 with TRBJ2-7; tentatively, D is TRBD1 (7 bases). V gave up 3 bases and J gave up 3 bases, with 9 bases separating them. CDR3 length equals 13 residues. Germline CDR1 SGHTA, CDR2 FQGNSA. CDR3 sequence (DNA): TGTGCCAGCAGCTTTCAGGGGGGCTACGAGCAGTACTTC. This translates into CASSFQGGYEQYF.

The chain recombines TRBV7-2 with TRBJ2-1, with 7 bases identical to TRBD2. This CDR3 is 15 amino acids long. In germline, CDR1 is SGHTA, CDR2 FQGNSA. V dropped 5 bases and J dropped 8; count of bases not matched to a gene: 12. In DNA, the CDR3 is TGTGCCAGCAGCCTGGTAGTGGGGGGGGGTGATGAGCAGTTCTTC. This sequence encodes CASSLVVGGGDEQFF.

This clone was picked up one time. The rearrangement uses TRBV6-9 and TRBJ2-3; the match to TRBD2 covers 11 bases. With 2 bases clipped from V and 1 base from J, the junction kept 8 bases outside the gene matches. The CDR3 runs to 18 residues. CDR1 and CDR2 from the germline V gene are MNHGY and SVAAGI. CDR3 in DNA: TGTGCCAGCAGTTATGGGGCTAGCGGGAGGTGGGGCACAGATACGCAGTATTTT. As protein: CASSYGASGRWGTDTQYF.

The chain joins TRBV9 to TRBJ1-4, with TRBD1 matching over 10 bases. The length of the CDR3 is 16 residues. Germline lookup yields CDR1 SGDLS and CDR2 YYNGEE. Germline trimming cut 3 bases from V and 5 bases from J; bases unmatched to any gene: 7. CDR3 residues: CASSGGQGGKNEKLFF. The CDR3 region has the DNA TGTGCCAGCAGCGGCGGACAGGGGGGTAAAAATGAAAAACTGTTTTTT.

This chain uses TRBV19 with TRBJ2-4, with 8 bases identical to TRBD1. Germline CDR1 is LNHDA and CDR2 is SQIVND (reference sequence). J lost 0 bases, V lost 6 bases, and 10 bases had no gene match. The CDR3 consists of 17 residues. CDR3 nucleotides: TGTGCCAGTAGCAACCCCGGACAGGGACTAGCCAAAAACATTCAGTACTTC. This gives the protein CASSNPGQGLAKNIQYF.

This clone has just one count. This chain connects TRBV6-6 to TRBJ2-5; 13 bases match TRBD2. V shed 6 bases and J 3 bases; nucleotides not matched to a gene: 1. Germline V gene sequence: CDR1 MNHNY, CDR2 SVGAGI (reference sequence). This CDR3 has 14 residues. CDR3 residues: CASRGTSGEETQYF. The CDR3 DNA sequence: TGTGCCAGCAGGGGGACTAGCGGGGAAGAGACCCAGTACTTC.

The chain employs TRBV4-3 and TRBJ2-1; 9 bases agree with TRBD2. The V segment lost 0 bases and the J segment 2 bases; nucleotides outside the gene matches: 11. Germline loops: CDR1 LGHNA, CDR2 YSLEER. The CDR3 has 19 residues. CDR3 nucleotides: TGCGCCAGCAGCCAAGATCGGGGCGGGGGGGCCAGTCCCTACAATGAGCAGTTCTTC. Translation: CASSQDRGGGASPYNEQFF.

The gene calls are TRBV9 and TRBJ2-1; TRBD2 matches at 7 bases. The junction had 3 bases not matched to a gene; V was cut back by 0 bases and J by 3 bases. CDR3 length equals 15 residues. Germline-derived CDR1 and CDR2 are SGDLS and YYNGEE. The CDR3, as DNA: TGTGCCAGCAGCGTAGGTGGGGGGGGCTACAATGAGCAGTTCTTC. Translating it yields CASSVGGGGYNEQFF.

The chain is built from TRBV11-2 and TRBJ1-6, with D tentatively TRBD1 (5 bases). The germline V gene encodes CDR1 SGHAT and CDR2 FQNNGV. Between the trimmed V and J ends, which lost 2 bases and 9 bases, there was a span of 5 bases. The CDR3 length is 12 residues. CDR3 protein: CASSLQGSPLHF. The CDR3 bases are TGTGCCAGCAGCTTACAGGGTTCACCCCTCCACTTT.

The rearrangement joins TRBV7-9 to TRBJ2-3; D is unclear. This CDR3 is built from 14 residues. Germline loops: CDR1 SEHNR, CDR2 FQNEAQ (reference sequence). The ends were cut back, 5 bases at V and 9 bases at J, with 18 bases in the middle. CDR3 sequence reads: CASSPPPPGLTQYF. In DNA form, the CDR3 reads TGTGCCAGCAGCCCCCCCCCGCCGGGTTTAACGCAGTATTTT.

This clone has just a few counts. V usage is TRBV2 and J usage is TRBJ2-3, with a possible D match to TRBD2 (6 bases). Germline V gives CDR1 SNHLY, CDR2 FYNNEI. The V and J ends lost 3 bases and 4 bases respectively, with 14 bases between them. The CDR3 consists of 15 residues. In nucleotides, the CDR3 is TGTGCCAGCAGTGACAACCCCGGCGGGGCAGATACGCAGTATTTT. This gives the protein CASSDNPGGADTQYF.

The chain carries TRBV28 and TRBJ2-2, with D uncertain. The CDR3 has 14 amino acids. Between the trimmed V and J ends, which lost 2 bases and 9 bases, there was a span of 13 bases. The germline CDR1 and CDR2 sequences are MDHEN and SYDVKM. CDR3 bases: TGTGCCAGCAGTTTAGACGGCGGAGCCAGGGAGCTGTTTTTT. Its translation is CASSLDGGARELFF.

This clone came up a few times. The V gene is TRBV6-6, the J gene TRBJ1-5; no reliable D call. CDR1 MNHNY and CDR2 SVGAGI come from the germline V gene (reference sequence). This CDR3 is built from 14 residues. With 9 bases removed from V and 1 base from J, the gap between germline ends came to 13 bases. CDR3 residues: CASRRGESNQPQHF. Here the CDR3 DNA reads TGTGCCAGTAGGCGCGGGGAAAGCAATCAGCCCCAGCATTTT.

This chain joins TRBV2 and TRBJ2-5; D may be TRBD2 (6 bases). This CDR3 is 12 amino acids long. Germline CDR1 is SNHLY and CDR2 is FYNNEI. The germline V and J ends were trimmed by 9 bases and 4 bases, with 12 bases remaining between them. The CDR3: CARAGLRETQYF. The CDR3 DNA sequence: TGTGCCAGGGCGGGGTTACGAGAGACCCAGTACTTC.

The V call is TRBV6-5, the J call TRBJ2-7, with 7 bases that match TRBD2. V was pared by 2 bases and J by 0 bases, with 4 bases of the junction left unmatched. The CDR3 contains 15 residues. Germline CDR1 and CDR2: MNHEY and SVGAGI. CDR3 DNA sequence: TGTGCCAGCAGTTACGGGAGGGACCACTCCTACGAGCAGTACTTC. Translating gives CASSYGRDHSYEQYF.

Comments on this clone: This sample includes further DNA sequences coding for the same CDR3. V and J are TRBV30 and TRBJ2-7, with 9 bases matching TRBD1. This CDR3 comprises 12 residues. Germline loops: CDR1 GTSNPN, CDR2 SVGIG (reference sequence). V gave up 5 bases and J gave up 2 bases; unmatched junction bases: 1. CDR3 protein: CAWGQGTYEQYF. CDR3 in DNA: TGTGCCTGGGGACAGGGGACCTACGAGCAGTACTTC.

V usage is TRBV4-2 and J usage is TRBJ2-7; 8 bases are a match to TRBD2. V dropped 1 base and J dropped 6; count of bases not matched to a gene: 8. This CDR3 is 15 amino acids long. The germline V gene has CDR1 LGHNA and CDR2 YNFKEQ. The CDR3 sequence is CASSQVGSGDAEQYF. In DNA, the CDR3 is TGTGCCAGCAGCCAAGTTGGTAGCGGGGACGCCGAGCAGTACTTC.

This chain links TRBV9 with TRBJ2-1; D is uncertain. The CDR3 runs 13 residues. The germline CDR1 and CDR2 sequences are SGDLS and YYNGEE. V lost 5 bases and J lost 0, with 6 bases in between. The CDR3 region is CASSQNSYNEQFF. The CDR3 DNA sequence: TGTGCCAGCAGTCAAAACTCCTACAATGAGCAGTTCTTC.

The V and J genes are TRBV28 and TRBJ2-7, with 7 bases matching TRBD2. There are 14 residues in the CDR3. V trimming: 6 bases; J trimming: 2 bases; junction bases outside the gene matches: 7. Germline values: CDR1 MDHEN, CDR2 SYDVKM. CDR3 in DNA: TGTGCCAGCAGCCTCTTGGGGGGGGCCTACGAGCAGTACTTC. Translated, it gives CASSLLGGAYEQYF. The full variable domain, in which reference TRBV28 and TRBJ2-7 provide the parts outside the CDR3, is DVKVTQSSRYLVKRTGEKVFLECVQDMDHENMFWYRQDPGLGLRLIYFSYDVKMKEKGDIPEGYSVSREKKERFSLILESASTNQTSMYLCASSLLGGAYEQYFGPGTRLTVT.

The rearrangement uses TRBV19 and TRBJ1-5; D is uncertain. CDR3 size: 16 residues. V was cut by 5 bases and J by 2 bases, with 16 bases left in between. CDR1 is LNHDA, CDR2 SQIVND, per germline (reference sequence). The DNA for the CDR3 is TGTGCCAGTAGTGCCTTCGGGTCCGGAGGCAATCAGCCCCAGCATTTT. This sequence encodes CASSAFGSGGNQPQHF.